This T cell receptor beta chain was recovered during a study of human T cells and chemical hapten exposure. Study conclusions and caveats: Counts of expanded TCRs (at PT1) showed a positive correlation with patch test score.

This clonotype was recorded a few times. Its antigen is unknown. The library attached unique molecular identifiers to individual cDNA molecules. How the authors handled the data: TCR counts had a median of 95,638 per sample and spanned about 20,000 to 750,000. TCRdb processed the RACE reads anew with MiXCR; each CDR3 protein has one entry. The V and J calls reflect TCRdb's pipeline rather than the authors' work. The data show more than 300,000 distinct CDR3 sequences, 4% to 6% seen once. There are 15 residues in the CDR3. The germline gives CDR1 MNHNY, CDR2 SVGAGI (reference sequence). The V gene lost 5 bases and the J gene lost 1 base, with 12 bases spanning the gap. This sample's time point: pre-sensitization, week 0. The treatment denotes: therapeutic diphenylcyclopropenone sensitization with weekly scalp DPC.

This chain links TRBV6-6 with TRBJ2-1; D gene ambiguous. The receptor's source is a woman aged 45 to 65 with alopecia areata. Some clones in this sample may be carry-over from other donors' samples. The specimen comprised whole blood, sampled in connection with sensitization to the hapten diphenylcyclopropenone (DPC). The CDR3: CASSPGSPSYNEQFF. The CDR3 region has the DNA TGTGCCAGCAGTCCCGGTAGTCCGTCCTACAATGAGCAGTTCTTC.